A selection of T cell receptor beta chains follows, all from one sample in a study of blood T cell repertoires in COVID-19. The protocol was immunoSEQ multiplex PCR, while the TCRdb copy is restricted to in-frame clones and leaves out a portion. The data contain tens of thousands of clones, under 90% of them singletons. The sequenced sample consisted of peripheral blood. The receptor set was obtained from a man between 60 and 75 years old with COVID-19, enrolled during active disease. Both conserved end residues are part of each CDR3. D genes are given only for firm matches. Clone size, where shown, is once, few, many, or a class for clones that have expanded.

size,V,D,J,DNA,CDR3
.,TRBV5-1,.,TRBJ2-7,TGCGCCAGCAGCGCGGGACAGTACTCTGTCTACGAGCAGTACTTC,CASSAGQYSVYEQYF
.,TRBV7-9,.,TRBJ1-1,TGTGCCAGCAGCTTAGGGCGGACTGAAGCTTTCTTT,CASSLGRTEAFF
.,TRBV6-1,.,TRBJ1-3,TGTGCCAGCAGTGAAGACAGAAACTCTGGAAACACCATATATTTT,CASSEDRNSGNTIYF
.,TRBV3-1/TRBV3-2,.,TRBJ2-5,TGTGCCAGCAGCCAAGATGCGGGGCTAGAGACCCAGTACTTC,CASSQDAGLETQYF
.,TRBV28,TRBD2,TRBJ2-1,TGTGCCAGCAGTTTAGGGACTAGCGGACCCTACAATGAGCAGTTCTTC,CASSLGTSGPYNEQFF
.,TRBV5-1,TRBD1,TRBJ1-2,TGCGCCAGCAGCTTGGGGGATGACAGGGAAGATGGCTACACCTTC,CASSLGDDREDGYTF
.,TRBV7-9,.,TRBJ1-1,TGTGCCAGCAGCTCGGGGGAAGGAAATACTGAAGCTTTCTTT,CASSSGEGNTEAFF
.,TRBV9,.,TRBJ2-2,TGTGCCAGCAGCTCCACGAACACCGGGGAGCTGTTTTTT,CASSSTNTGELFF
.,TRBV6-5,TRBD1,TRBJ2-7,TGTGCCACGGAGCACCGGGACAGGGACCTCGAGCAGTACTTC,CATEHRDRDLEQYF
once,TRBV19,TRBD1,TRBJ2-3,TGTGCCAGTAGTATATCGCCGGGGTCTGCCCCGGGACAGCCCCGTTTGACAGATACGCAGTATTTT,CASSISPGSAPGQPRLTDTQYF
.,TRBV7-2,.,TRBJ2-3,TGTGCCAGCAGCGAGGCGGGAATTGGAGATACGCAGTATTTT,CASSEAGIGDTQYF
.,TRBV5-1,.,TRBJ2-7,TGCGCCAGCAGCTTGGAGGCAGAGGCCTACGAGCAGTACTTC,CASSLEAEAYEQYF
.,TRBV2,TRBD1,TRBJ2-2,TGTGCCAGCACCTTCCGGGACAGCACCGGGGAGCTGTTTTTT,CASTFRDSTGELFF
.,TRBV6-5,TRBD1,TRBJ1-2,TGTGCCAGCAGTTCAGGGGACAGGGGTCGGTATGGCTACACCTTC,CASSSGDRGRYGYTF
once,TRBV2,.,TRBJ1-4,TGTGCCAGCATTTCACAAATTAATGAAAAACTGTTTTTT,CASISQINEKLFF
.,TRBV20-1,TRBD1,TRBJ1-2,TGCAGAGCAGGGGGGCAAAATGGCTACACCTTC,CRAGGQNGYTF
.,TRBV12-5,TRBD2,TRBJ2-1,TGTGCTAGTGGTTTGGGTAAAATCGGGACTAGCGGGAGGGCGAGGAGCAATGAGCAGTTCTTC,CASGLGKIGTSGRARSNEQFF
.,TRBV5-1,TRBD2,TRBJ2-5,TGCGCCAGCAGCTTGATGAGCGGGAGGCGGAGAGAGACCCAGTACTTC,CASSLMSGRRRETQYF
.,TRBV24-1,TRBD1,TRBJ2-3,TGTGCCACCACCCAGTCAGGGGGCCAGGGAGATACGCAGTATTTT,CATTQSGGQGDTQYF
.,TRBV19,.,TRBJ1-2,TGTGCCAGTAGTATCGGCAGGGGTCAGGGCTACACCTTC,CASSIGRGQGYTF
.,TRBV24-1,TRBD1,TRBJ2-3,TGTGCCACCAGTGTTAGGGGACAGGGAAAAGATACGCAGTATTTT,CATSVRGQGKDTQYF
.,TRBV7-6,.,TRBJ1-2,TGTGCCAGCAGCCAAGATTTCGGGGGGACCCGGGCTGGCTACACCTTC,CASSQDFGGTRAGYTF
once,TRBV7-6,TRBD1,TRBJ2-7,TGTGCCAGCAGCCCACGACAGGGGCAGTCCTACGAGCAGTACTTC,CASSPRQGQSYEQYF
.,TRBV5-6,TRBD1,TRBJ2-7,TGTGCCAGCAGCTTGGGGACAGGGGCCGGCGAGCAGTACTTC,CASSLGTGAGEQYF
.,TRBV29-1,TRBD2,TRBJ2-7,TGCAGCGTTGAAGGGGGGGAGACTAGCCCCTACGAGCAGTACTTC,CSVEGGETSPYEQYF
.,TRBV7-6,.,TRBJ1-1,TGTGCCAGCAGCTTAGAAGGAGGCACTGAAGCTTTCTTT,CASSLEGGTEAFF
.,TRBV24-1,TRBD1,TRBJ2-5,TGTGCCACCAGTGACATGAGACAGGGGTCGGAAGAGACCCAGTACTTC,CATSDMRQGSEETQYF
.,TRBV19,TRBD1,TRBJ2-2,TGTGCCAGTAGTTCTTGGGACAGCTACACCGGGGAGCTGTTTTTT,CASSSWDSYTGELFF
.,TRBV7-3,TRBD1,TRBJ2-7,TGTGCCAGCAGCTTAACGGGACAGGGATACTACGAGCAGTACTTC,CASSLTGQGYYEQYF
.,TRBV27,.,TRBJ2-5,TGTGCCAGCAGTTTTTTAGGGGTAACCCAGACCCAGTACTTC,CASSFLGVTQTQYF
.,TRBV25-1,TRBD2,TRBJ2-5,TGTGCCAGCAGGGCGGGAGTGACCCAGTACTTC,CASRAGVTQYF
few,TRBV7-2,TRBD1,TRBJ2-7,TGTGCCAGCAGCTCCGACAGGGGCGCCTACGAGCAGTACTTC,CASSSDRGAYEQYF
.,TRBV11-2,.,TRBJ2-5,TGTGCCAGCAGCCCCCCAGGGACTTACCAAGAGACCCAGTACTTC,CASSPPGTYQETQYF
few,TRBV6-4,TRBD2,TRBJ2-1,TGTGCCAGCAGTGAAGAGTTTAGCGGGATCTACAATGAGCAGTTCTTC,CASSEEFSGIYNEQFF
.,TRBV5-1,TRBD1,TRBJ2-1,TGCGCCAGCAGCTTCGACCGACAGGGGGAGGGTGAGCAGTTCTTC,CASSFDRQGEGEQFF
.,TRBV28,.,TRBJ1-1,TGTGCCAGTGGACTCCGCTGGACTGAAGCTTTCTTT,CASGLRWTEAFF
.,TRBV12-3/TRBV12-4,.,TRBJ2-5,TGTGCCAGCAGTCTACAAGAGACCCAGTACTTC,CASSLQETQYF
.,TRBV2,TRBD1,TRBJ1-2,TGTGCCAGCAGTGATCAGGGACAGCCCTATGGCTACACCTTC,CASSDQGQPYGYTF